This T cell receptor beta chain was recorded in a study of blood T cell repertoires in COVID-19 (dated by TCRdb to 2020 to 2022). Study-wide context: The collaborator samples originated in the United States, Italy and Spain and spanned the acute and convalescent phases of COVID-19. Sample metadata almost always included a de-identified subject ID, COVID-19 status, age in years and sex. The samples were drawn from the first 160 participants of the ongoing ImmuneRACE study and from over a thousand subjects provided by 6 global collaborators. Subjects who had been exposed to COVID-19, were actively infected with it, or had recovered from it provided the deeply sampled blood TCRbeta repertoires that made up the dataset. HLA class I and class II types, where available, came from metadata supplied by the sample provider rather than from assay-based typing. The material from the prospective study consisted of cDNA or gDNA derived from T cells, B-cell-depleted T cells, or PBMCs. The repertoires were released in a freely available public database intended as a resource for research on the immune response to SARS-CoV-2.

The CDR1 and CDR2 encoded by the germline V gene are MNHNS and SASEGT. Clipping removes 1 base from V and 8 bases from J, with 7 as the unmatched junction base count. The CDR3 holds 15 amino acids from the cysteine to the phenylalanine. Solely the CDR3 DNA is kept, with 45 bases framed from the first base. TCRbeta CDR3 regions were amplified from genomic DNA using the immunoSEQ Assay, a bias-controlled multiplex PCR. From the authors' description of their analysis: The number of nucleated cells in each sample was estimated from the amplification of reference gene primers within the assay. To quantify the absolute abundance of each unique TCRbeta CDR3 rearrangement, sequence reads were collapsed and filtered. For each sample, productive Simpson clonality was calculated as the square root of Simpson's diversity index over productive rearrangements. TCRdb provides this immuneACCESS table in a form limited to in-frame rearrangements. Some clones are lacking; in checked studies, under half of them reflect an unresolved V gene, and why the rest are absent is not known. The V and J calls and clone size were taken over from that table, and D and trimming were inferred from the DNA. Recorded for this sample are approximately 220,000 clones; 80% to 90% of them occurred a single time. The ten largest clones add up to over 3.5% of the sample.

In the case of this clone: Its cognate antigen has yet to be identified. The sample holds no much larger clone one base away, and base qualities are not on file.

Findings and caveats that apply to the study as a whole: Clinical and demographic metadata were provided uncurated, with the amount varying by source and participant.

Collaborating institutions collected whole blood in K2EDTA tubes following their own protocols. For TCRbeta analysis, collaborator samples were shipped as frozen whole blood, as isolated PBMCs, or as DNA extracted from either sample type. The TCR was taken from a woman in her seventies with acute or convalescent COVID-19. This receptor chain uses TRBV6-1 and TRBJ1-2, and TRBD1 matches 10 of the central bases. Input material: peripheral blood. The CDR3 amino acid sequence is: CASSEGDRGRRGYTF. The nucleotide sequence reads as follows: TGTGCCAGCAGTGAAGGCGACAGGGGGCGACGCGGCTACACCTTC.